Each of the 27 T cell receptor beta chains below was sequenced from the same sample in a study of shared clonotypes between healthy human individuals. Assay: immunoSEQ multiplex PCR; the TCRdb copy retains only in-frame clones and omits some. Here the sample spans about 490,000 clones, 75% to 85% being singletons. Sequencing was carried out using PBMCs. The receptors were gathered from a woman aged 35 to 49 in good health. Some clones in this sample may be carry-over from other donors' samples.

The chain links TRBV5-5 to TRBJ1-2; D is unresolved. The V end lost 4 bases, the J end lost 2 bases, and 9 bases lay between the germline ends. This CDR3 has 13 residues. Germline loops: CDR1 SGHKS, CDR2 YYEKEE (reference sequence). The CDR3 DNA sequence: TGTGCCAGCAGCAATGAGCTAAACTATGGCTACACCTTC. Amino acids: CASSNELNYGYTF. Using reference TRBV5-5 and TRBJ1-2 for the parts outside the CDR3, the full variable domain is DAGVTQSPTHLIKTRGQQVTLRCSPISGHKSVSWYQQVLGQGPQFIFQYYEKEERGRGNFPDRFSARQFPNYSSELNVNALLLGDSALYLCASSNELNYGYTFGSGTRLTVV.

V gene TRBV7-7 combines with J gene TRBJ2-1; TRBD1 aligns across 10 bases. This CDR3 contains 14 residues. V lost 5 bases and J lost 9; bases outside the gene matches: 7. CDR1 SSHAT and CDR2 FNYEAQ come from the germline V gene (reference sequence). This CDR3 reads CASSTQTGGVEQFF. CDR3 bases: TGTGCCAGCAGCACCCAGACAGGGGGCGTTGAGCAGTTCTTC.

This chain connects TRBV25-1 to TRBJ1-4; 7 positions agree with TRBD1. The CDR3 extends over 14 amino acids. Germline V gene lookup returns CDR1 MGHDK and CDR2 SYGVNS. V dropped 3 bases and J dropped 8; count of bases not matched to a gene: 6. The CDR3 protein is CASSDDRDVEKLFF. DNA of the CDR3: TGTGCCAGCAGTGACGACAGGGATGTAGAAAAACTGTTTTTT.

This sequence joins TRBV5-1 and TRBJ1-2; TRBD1 matches 8 bases. The CDR3 has 15 amino acids. Germline-derived CDR1 and CDR2 are SGHRS and YFSETQ. V shed 2 bases and J 4 bases; nucleotides not matched to a gene: 7. CDR3 sequence (DNA): TGCGCCAGCAGCTTTCCGGGACAGGTCCCCTATGGCTACACCTTC. It codes for CASSFPGQVPYGYTF.

This CDR3 is CASSHIWKLGRNLTGNTIYF. CDR3 in DNA: TGCGCCAGCAGCCACATATGGAAACTCGGCAGGAACCTCACTGGAAACACCATATATTTT. The chain employs TRBV4-1 and TRBJ1-3; D is unclear. The V end was cut by 3 bases, the J end by 2 bases, with 26 bases between. The CDR3 sequence is 20 residues long. CDR1 is MGHRA, CDR2 YSYEKL, per germline.

The chain joins TRBV5-6 to TRBJ2-3; D might be TRBD1 or TRBD2, each matching 5 bases. CDR3 size: 15 residues. Deletions cut 4 bases from V and 6 bases from J, with 18 bases between. Germline-derived CDR1 and CDR2 are SGHDT and YYEEEE. The CDR3 loop reads CASSPPVGERDTQYF. CDR3 nucleotides: TGTGCCAGCAGCCCCCCGGTGGGGGAGAGGGATACGCAGTATTTT.

Points on this clone: In the same sample, other DNA sequences code for this CDR3. The gene calls are TRBV9 and TRBJ2-3; D unclear. The germline V and J ends were trimmed by 0 bases and 3 bases, with 2 bases remaining between them. The CDR3 sequence is 12 residues long. The germline V gene encodes CDR1 SGDLS and CDR2 YYNGEE. In DNA, the CDR3 is TGTGCCAGCAGCGTAGATACAGATACGCAGTATTTT. Protein: CASSVDTDTQYF.

The J gene is TRBJ2-2, the V gene TRBV7-8, with 11 bases matching TRBD2. The J segment lost 4 bases and the V segment lost 4 bases, leaving 8 bases of the junction unmatched. The CDR3 is 17 amino acids. In germline, CDR1 is SGHVS, CDR2 FQNEAQ. CDR3 sequence reads: CASSSYIAGGATGELFF. The CDR3 region has the DNA TGTGCCAGCAGCTCATATATAGCGGGAGGGGCCACCGGGGAGCTGTTTTTT.

There are a few counts of this clone. This rearrangement joins TRBV9 to TRBJ2-2; 9 nucleotides align to TRBD1. CDR3 length: 14 amino acids. V lost 9 bases, J lost 6 bases, and 9 bases stayed unmatched. Germline CDR1 reads SGDLS; CDR2 reads YYNGEE. The CDR3 loop reads CATGQGPSPGELFF. As DNA, the CDR3 is TGTGCCACCGGACAGGGGCCTTCCCCCGGGGAGCTGTTTTTT.

Comment on this clone: This may be a read error, as it is one base from a much larger clone. CDR3 in DNA: TGTGCCAGCAGGGGGACTAGCGGATACAATGAGCAGTTCTTC. Protein sequence: CASRGTSGYNEQFF. The V gene is TRBV6-1, the J gene TRBJ2-1, with 11 bases fitting TRBD2. The CDR3 is 14 amino acids. The J segment lost 4 bases and the V segment lost 6 bases, leaving 2 bases of the junction unmatched. Germline V gives CDR1 MNHNS, CDR2 SASEGT.

The chain is built from TRBV15 and TRBJ2-1, with 9 bases that match TRBD2. V was pared by 3 bases and J by 4 bases, with 10 bases of the junction left unmatched. This CDR3 is built from 17 residues. Germline-derived CDR1 and CDR2 are LNHNV and YYDKDF (reference sequence). The CDR3 nucleotides read TGTGCCACCAGCAGGGCCGAGGGGACTAGCAGGTACAATGAGCAGTTCTTC. It is translated as CATSRAEGTSRYNEQFF.

The chain carries TRBV5-4 and TRBJ2-7, with D tentatively TRBD1 (6 bases). Trimming took 0 bases from V and 2 from J, leaving 15 bases between them. In germline, CDR1 is SGHNT, CDR2 YYREEE (reference sequence). The CDR3 consists of 16 residues. The CDR3 loop is CASSLGGTRDPYEQYF. In nucleotides, the CDR3 is TGTGCCAGCAGCTTGGGTGGGACACGAGACCCCTACGAGCAGTACTTC.

This clone was seen more than once but under ten times. This chain uses TRBV5-1 with TRBJ1-2; 8 bases fit TRBD1. Trimming took 3 bases from V and 4 from J; bases not matched to a gene: 5. CDR3 length: 14 amino acids. The germline V gene encodes CDR1 SGHRS and CDR2 YFSETQ. The CDR3 reads CASSSGTGPYGYTF. CDR3 coding DNA: TGCGCCAGCAGCTCGGGGACAGGTCCCTATGGCTACACCTTC. Using reference TRBV5-1 and TRBJ1-2 for the parts outside the CDR3, the full variable domain is KAGVTQTPRYLIKTRGQQVTLSCSPISGHRSVSWYQQTPGQGLQFLFEYFSETQRNKGNFPGRFSGRQFSNSRSEMNVSTLELGDSALYLCASSSGTGPYGYTFGSGTRLTVV.

The CDR3 region is CASSVRQEETQYF. For the CDR3, the DNA is TGTGCCAGCAGCGTACGCCAGGAGGAGACCCAGTACTTC. The rearrangement joins TRBV9 to TRBJ2-5; D is ambiguous. The CDR3 runs 13 residues. Germline assignment: CDR1 SGDLS and CDR2 YYNGEE. Trimming stripped 1 base from V and 5 bases from J, with 9 bases between.

The V and J genes are TRBV28 and TRBJ2-1, with D perhaps matching TRBD1 or TRBD2 (6 bases each). V was cut by 4 bases and J by 4 bases, with 11 bases left in between. The CDR3 has 14 amino acids. The V gene's germline CDR1 is MDHEN and CDR2 SYDVKM. CDR3 protein: CASSYGGLYNEQFF. CDR3 nucleotide sequence: TGTGCCAGCAGTTATGGGGGGCTTTACAATGAGCAGTTCTTC.

V and J are TRBV6-1 and TRBJ1-2; TRBD1 matches 9 bases. The germline CDR1 and CDR2 sequences are MNHNS and SASEGT. The CDR3 is 14 residues long. V was clipped by 3 bases and J by 4 bases; unmatched bases: 3. CDR3 sequence: CASSDPGQGYGYTF. CDR3 nucleotide sequence: TGTGCCAGCAGTGATCCGGGACAGGGCTATGGCTACACCTTC.

This clone was observed a handful of times. The rearrangement joins TRBV27 to TRBJ1-1; D is ambiguous. V was clipped by 6 bases and J by 4 bases, with 21 bases between them. This CDR3 is 16 amino acids long. Per germline, CDR1 MNHEY and CDR2 SMNVEV (reference sequence). CDR3 nucleotides: TGTGCCAGCAGCAAGGGAAGTATAGTGGGGAGCACTGAAGCTTTCTTT. It encodes CASSKGSIVGSTEAFF.

V is TRBV7-2 and J is TRBJ2-1, with a possible D match to TRBD1 (5 bases). Germline values: CDR1 SGHTA, CDR2 FQGNSA. The CDR3 loop spans 14 amino acids. The V end lost 0 bases, the J end lost 2 bases, and 5 bases lay between the germline ends. CDR3 bases: TGTGCCAGCAGCTTAGCGGGGCCCTACAATGAGCAGTTCTTC. Amino acids: CASSLAGPYNEQFF.

On this clone itself: A read error likely explains this, since a far larger clone differs by one base. Because it lacks the conserved phenylalanine or tryptophan at the end, this CDR3 is likely a read error. CDR3 loop: CAWEGNMNTEAFS. The CDR3 nucleotides are TGTGCCTGGGAGGGAAACATGAACACTGAAGCTTTCTCT. The chain joins TRBV30 to TRBJ1-1; no firm D call. The length of the CDR3 is 13 residues. V lost 5 bases and J 0 bases, leaving 10 bases between the germline ends. Germline CDR1 GTSNPN, CDR2 SVGIG (reference sequence).

This rearrangement joins TRBV7-2 to TRBJ2-3, with D possibly matching TRBD2 (6 bases). The CDR3 spans 15 residues. CDR1 is SGHTA, CDR2 FQGNSA, per germline. Trimming took 3 bases from V and 2 from J, leaving 12 bases between them. CDR3 DNA sequence: TGTGCCAGCAGCTTTAGCGGACGAATCACAGATACGCAGTATTTT. Its protein product is CASSFSGRITDTQYF.

The chain links TRBV10-3 to TRBJ2-1; 7 nucleotides agree with TRBD2. Trimming at V came to 0 bases and at J to 5 bases, leaving 4 bases not matched to a gene. The germline V gene has CDR1 ENHRY and CDR2 SYGVKD. The CDR3 is 15 residues long. The CDR3 DNA is TGTGCCATCAGTGAGTCGGGGGAGGGGCACAATGAGCAGTTCTTC. As protein: CAISESGEGHNEQFF.

J is TRBJ2-7 and V is TRBV7-7; D is unresolved. V lost 5 bases, J lost 4 bases, and 18 bases lay in between. CDR3 length: 15 residues. Germline-derived CDR1 and CDR2 are SSHAT and FNYEAQ (reference sequence). The CDR3 spells CASSVGIAASYEQYF. DNA for the CDR3: TGTGCCAGCAGCGTAGGGATAGCAGCTTCTTACGAGCAGTACTTC.

The rearrangement joins TRBV19 to TRBJ2-7, with 7 bases matching TRBD1. Germline V lookup: CDR1 LNHDA, CDR2 SQIVND (reference sequence). J gave up 3 bases and V 5 bases, and 10 bases lay outside the gene matches. The CDR3 is 15 amino acids. CDR3 bases: TGTGCCAGTAGTCGTAGTGTTACAGGGGACTACGAGCAGTACTTC. Amino acids: CASSRSVTGDYEQYF.

The gene calls are TRBV4-1 and TRBJ2-1; 7 bases match TRBD2. This CDR3 comprises 14 residues. Trimming cost V 0 bases and J 13 bases; bases outside gene matches: 9. Germline V gene lookup returns CDR1 MGHRA and CDR2 YSYEKL. The CDR3, as DNA: TGCGCCAGCAGCCAAGATCCGACTAGCCCCACTCAGTTCTTC. This translates into CASSQDPTSPTQFF.

Remarks on this clone: Relative to the germline gene, one junction end is altered; a read error may explain this. The V and J genes are TRBV9 and TRBJ2-3; possible D gene TRBD2, 5 bases. This CDR3 comprises 15 residues. The germline gives CDR1 SGDLS, CDR2 YYNGEE. CDR3 sequence (DNA): TGTGTCAGCAGCCTACTACTGGCGGGCACAGATACGCGGTATTTT. This encodes CVSSLLLAGTDTRYF.

This rearrangement joins TRBV19 to TRBJ2-3; tentative D call: TRBD2 (5 bases). There are 14 residues in the CDR3. V lost 6 bases and J 4 bases, leaving 14 bases between the germline ends. The germline V gene has CDR1 LNHDA and CDR2 SQIVND (reference sequence). The CDR3 DNA reads as TGTGCCAGTAGGGTAGCCAGAGGGTCAGATACGCAGTATTTT. It specifies CASRVARGSDTQYF.

V and J are TRBV15 and TRBJ2-1, with D possibly matching TRBD2 (6 bases). This CDR3 has 13 residues. Germline V CDR1 and CDR2: LNHNV, YYDKDF (reference sequence). V was cut by 5 bases and J by 2 bases, with 7 bases left in between. CDR3 in DNA: TGTGCCACCAGCGGGGGGACCTACAATGAGCAGTTCTTC. Its protein is CATSGGTYNEQFF.